Listed here are 3 T cell receptor beta chains from one sample, sequenced in a study of blood T cells in healthy people across ages. A sample-barcoded 5' primer and a J-beta primer mix were used in a second PCR of about 7 to 12 cycles. MiXCR, run by TCRdb on the 5' RACE reads, gives a single entry per CDR3 protein. The profile covers approximately 900,000 distinct CDR3 sequences, with about 48% appearing a single time and about an eighth taken by the ten largest. Sequencing input: blood. These receptor sequences come from a man between 25 and 39 years old in good health.

V gene TRBV4-1 combines with J gene TRBJ2-3, with TRBD2 matching 12 bases. Germline CDR1 reads MGHRA; CDR2 reads YSYEKL. There are 17 residues in the CDR3. V dropped 2 bases and J dropped 6; count of bases not matched to a gene: 9. CDR3: CASSQNLAGGPGDTQYF. DNA for the CDR3: TGCGCCAGCAGCCAAAACCTAGCGGGGGGGCCAGGGGATACGCAGTATTTT.

The genes are TRBV29-1 and TRBJ2-1, with D unresolved. Trimming removed 0 bases from V and 0 bases from J, with 12 bases in between. The CDR3 covers 16 residues. Per germline, CDR1 SQVTM and CDR2 ANQGSEA. CDR3 sequence: CSVEDGGGSSYNEQFF. In DNA, the CDR3 is TGCAGCGTTGAAGATGGCGGCGGTAGCTCCTACAATGAGCAGTTCTTC.

For this clonotype: Being one base from a much bigger clone, this may be a read error. V usage is TRBV7-3 and J usage is TRBJ2-7; weak D call: TRBD2 (6 bases). The J call may be incorrect, as the DNA end agrees better with TRBJ2-5. The CDR3 sequence is 13 residues long. Germline assignment: CDR1 SGHTA and CDR2 FQGTGA. The CDR3 spells CASSSGLKETQYF. The CDR3 DNA reads TGTGCCAGCAGCTCAGGACTAAAAGAGACCCAGTACTTC.